The 22 T cell receptor beta chains below were found in one sample sequenced in a study of cytomegalovirus exposure and HLA in healthy donors. The PCR had 60 Vbeta and 13 Jbeta primers. Measured with immunoSEQ multiplex PCR; TCRdb has only the in-frame clones, and not every one. Of roughly 180,000 clones listed, over 75% were seen once; the top ten hold approximately 2%. Sequenced material: PBMCs. The receptors originated from a woman aged 25 to 39 in good health and CMV-seronegative.

The V and J genes are TRBV7-2 and TRBJ1-5; the match to TRBD1 covers 10 bases. Germline loops: CDR1 SGHTA, CDR2 FQGNSA. This CDR3 has 14 residues. J was trimmed by 6 bases and V by 4 bases; bases with no gene match: 3. This CDR3 is CASSYDRGRQPQHF. The CDR3 DNA reads TGTGCCAGCAGCTACGACAGGGGGCGTCAGCCCCAGCATTTT.

The CDR3 bases are TGCGCCAGCAGCTTGTTTACAGGGGCCTACGAGCAGTACTTC. This sequence encodes CASSLFTGAYEQYF. The chain has TRBV5-1 and TRBJ2-7, with 7 positions matching TRBD1. Germline CDR1 SGHRS, CDR2 YFSETQ. V was clipped by 1 base and J by 2 bases; unmatched bases: 3. The CDR3 length is 14 residues.

The chain employs TRBV19 and TRBJ1-3, with 7 bases that match TRBD1. CDR3 length equals 15 residues. V was clipped by 6 bases and J by 4 bases; unmatched bases: 9. Germline CDR1 reads LNHDA; CDR2 reads SQIVND (reference sequence). The CDR3 loop is CASSGTATSGNTIYF. CDR3 nucleotide sequence: TGTGCCAGTAGCGGGACAGCCACTTCGGGAAACACCATATATTTT.

The rearrangement links TRBV27 to TRBJ2-1; D unclear. Trimming took off 0 bases at V and 7 bases at J, with 7 bases between the two ends. The V gene's germline CDR1 is MNHEY and CDR2 SMNVEV (reference sequence). The length of the CDR3 is 13 residues. This CDR3 reads CASSLSILNEQFF. In nucleotides, the CDR3 is TGTGCCAGCAGTTTATCTATTCTAAATGAGCAGTTCTTC.

The chain joins TRBV10-2 to TRBJ1-2; D is unresolved. CDR3 length equals 13 residues. Trimming cost V 8 bases and J 6 bases, with 16 bases left between them. CDR1 and CDR2 (germline): WSHSY, SAAADI. The CDR3 sequence: CASLGGIGNGYTF. For the CDR3, the DNA is TGCGCCAGCTTAGGAGGGATTGGGAATGGCTACACCTTC.

The V and J genes are TRBV7-3 and TRBJ2-2; 11 bases are shared with TRBD2. The V gene end was trimmed by 4 bases and the J gene end by 4 bases; junction bases not matched to a gene: 5. This CDR3 comprises 16 residues. Germline V gene data show CDR1 as SGHTA and CDR2 as FQGTGA. The CDR3 reads CASSSHSGGATGELFF. The CDR3 DNA follows: TGTGCCAGCAGCTCCCATAGCGGGGGGGCCACCGGGGAGCTGTTTTTT.

The chain employs TRBV6-1 and TRBJ2-7; a weak D match, TRBD2 (7 bases). Germline lookup yields CDR1 MNHNS and CDR2 SASEGT. V shed 5 bases and J shed 3 bases, with 11 bases lying between them. This CDR3 has 13 amino acids. CDR3 DNA sequence: TGTGCCAGCAGTTGGGAGGGGGGCTACGAGCAGTACTTC. Translated: CASSWEGGYEQYF.

This clone was counted between two and nine times. This sequence joins TRBV10-1 and TRBJ1-1; 7 nucleotides agree with TRBD1. This CDR3 has 17 residues. The germline V gene encodes CDR1 WNHNN and CDR2 SYGVQD (reference sequence). Germline trimming cut 9 bases from V and 6 bases from J; bases unmatched to any gene: 22. The CDR3 is CARHKTGRFSSTAEAFF. CDR3 nucleotides: TGCGCCAGACATAAGACAGGGAGATTTTCTAGCACGGCTGAAGCTTTCTTT.

The chain employs TRBV15 and TRBJ2-2; D is possibly TRBD1 (5 bases). Looked up from germline, CDR1 is LNHNV and CDR2 is YYDKDF (reference sequence). This CDR3 contains 16 residues. Trimming cost V 0 bases and J 3 bases, with 11 bases left between them. The CDR3 DNA is TGTGCCACCAGCAGAGATCTAGGGGCAGACACCGGGGAGCTGTTTTTT. It specifies CATSRDLGADTGELFF. The entire variable domain, with the rest obtained from reference TRBV15 and TRBJ2-2, is as follows: DAMVIQNPRYQVTQFGKPVTLSCSQTLNHNVMYWYQQKSSQAPKLLFHYYDKDFNNEADTPDNFQSRRPNTSFCFLDIRSPGLGDTAMYLCATSRDLGADTGELFFGEGSRLTVL.

The V and J genes are TRBV9 and TRBJ1-6; D remains unclear. Germline V gene lookup returns CDR1 SGDLS and CDR2 YYNGEE. This CDR3 is built from 17 residues. Trimming cost V 0 bases and J 7 bases, with 17 bases left between them. In nucleotides, the CDR3 is TGTGCCAGCAGCGTAGGCCCAAAGGTGGGAGGGAATTCACCCCTCCACTTT. This translates into CASSVGPKVGGNSPLHF.

V and J are TRBV25-1 and TRBJ2-3; D not certain. Germline lookup yields CDR1 MGHDK and CDR2 SYGVNS. The CDR3 sequence is 12 residues long. V lost 4 bases and J 2 bases, leaving 4 bases between the germline ends. This chain's CDR3 is CASSGYTDTQYF. The CDR3 region has the DNA TGTGCCAGCAGTGGTTACACAGATACGCAGTATTTT.

The chain joins TRBV5-1 to TRBJ2-7, with 7 bases identical to TRBD1. The CDR3 spans 13 residues. CDR1 is SGHRS and CDR2 is YFSETQ in the germline V gene. Unmatched junction bases numbered 4, after V lost 2 bases and J lost 5 bases. CDR3 sequence (DNA): TGCGCCAGCAGCTTTGGACAGGTTGACGAGCAGTACTTC. Amino acids: CASSFGQVDEQYF.

The V call is TRBV27, the J call TRBJ2-5; no reliable D call. V was clipped by 2 bases and J by 2 bases, with 12 bases between them. The CDR3 length is 15 residues. CDR1 is MNHEY and CDR2 is SMNVEV in the germline V gene (reference sequence). The CDR3 is CASSLVWLGQETQYF. The CDR3 DNA reads TGTGCCAGCAGTTTAGTTTGGCTAGGTCAAGAGACCCAGTACTTC.

V is TRBV11-2 and J is TRBJ1-4; D perhaps matches TRBD1 (5 bases). Germline V gene lookup returns CDR1 SGHAT and CDR2 FQNNGV. Between the trimmed V and J ends, which lost 5 bases and 7 bases, there was a span of 26 bases. The length of the CDR3 is 18 residues. DNA for the CDR3: TGTGCCAGCAGCGCCAATGCCTGGGGGGATCGATCAAGTGAAAAACTGTTTTTT. Amino acid sequence: CASSANAWGDRSSEKLFF.

Here the CDR3 reads CASSLQTVNYGYTF. DNA for the CDR3: TGTGCCAGCAGCCTACAGACAGTGAACTATGGCTACACCTTC. The rearrangement joins TRBV7-2 to TRBJ1-2, with a possible D match to TRBD1 (5 bases). The CDR3 length is 14 residues. The germline CDR1 and CDR2 sequences are SGHTA and FQGNSA. The V end was cut by 5 bases, the J end by 2 bases, with 12 bases between.

V gene TRBV6-5 combines with J gene TRBJ1-5; possible D gene TRBD1, 6 bases. Germline V gives CDR1 MNHEY, CDR2 SVGAGI. V was clipped by 6 bases and J by 6 bases, with 18 bases between them. The CDR3 extends over 15 amino acids. Written as DNA, the CDR3 is TGTGCCAGCAGCCCGACGGGGGGCCTGGGTCAGCCCCAGCATTTT. It codes for CASSPTGGLGQPQHF.

The chain employs TRBV7-6 and TRBJ1-3, with 7 bases matching TRBD1. The CDR3 spans 16 residues. Losses at the gene ends were 2 bases for V and 4 bases for J; bases not matched to a gene: 8. Germline lookup yields CDR1 SGHVS and CDR2 FNYEAQ. DNA of the CDR3: TGTGCCAGCAGCTTATCACAGGGGCTAGGGGGAAACACCATATATTTT. It yields the protein CASSLSQGLGGNTIYF.

The chain joins TRBV27 to TRBJ2-7; a weak D match, TRBD1 (6 bases). Trimming removed 8 bases at V and 5 bases at J, with 19 bases between. CDR1 and CDR2 from the germline V gene are MNHEY and SMNVEV (reference sequence). This CDR3 contains 14 residues. CDR3 region: CASRLWGPDHEQYF. In DNA, the CDR3 is TGTGCCAGCCGGCTGTGGGGGCCAGACCACGAGCAGTACTTC.

The J gene is TRBJ2-1, the V gene TRBV19; 7 nucleotides align to TRBD2. The CDR3 is 15 residues long. Germline CDR1 reads LNHDA; CDR2 reads SQIVND (reference sequence). J was trimmed by 2 bases and V by 5 bases; bases with no gene match: 6. The CDR3 reads CASSGGGSAYNEQFF. CDR3 bases: TGTGCCAGTAGTGGGGGGGGGAGCGCCTACAATGAGCAGTTCTTC.

This chain joins TRBV27 and TRBJ2-1; D may be TRBD2 (6 bases). Per germline, CDR1 MNHEY and CDR2 SMNVEV (reference sequence). V was shortened by 4 bases and J by 0 bases, with 10 bases between the two germline ends. CDR3 length: 15 amino acids. CDR3 bases: TGTGCCAGCAGTTCCGGAGCGGGCTCCTACAATGAGCAGTTCTTC. Translating gives CASSSGAGSYNEQFF.

The chain employs TRBV6-1 and TRBJ1-4, with a tentative D call TRBD1 (5 bases). Germline V lookup: CDR1 MNHNS, CDR2 SASEGT. This CDR3 has 19 residues. V was shortened by 2 bases and J by 10 bases, with 29 bases between the two germline ends. The CDR3 DNA sequence: TGTGCCAGCAGTGAAAGGATTCGCAGTCGGGGGGGAGGACTGGGAAAACTGTTTTTT. Amino acids: CASSERIRSRGGGLGKLFF.

The chain links TRBV2 to TRBJ2-3; 8 nucleotides align to TRBD1. Germline V gene sequence: CDR1 SNHLY, CDR2 FYNNEI. Losses at the gene ends were 7 bases for V and 3 bases for J; bases not matched to a gene: 6. The CDR3 length is 14 residues. The CDR3 nucleotides read TGTGCCAGCACACGGACAGGGATAACAGATACGCAGTATTTT. Translated, it gives CASTRTGITDTQYF.